A single sample is the source of the 23 T cell receptor beta chains below, sequenced in a study of T-cell memory formation after mild COVID-19. In TCRdb, the 5' RACE reads were re-called with MiXCR into one record per CDR3 protein. Among around 83,000 distinct CDR3 sequences listed, roughly 25% were seen once. Material for sequencing was PBMCs or a T cell subset sorted from them (not recorded which). The source is a man between 18 and 35 years old who had mild COVID-19 (a few samples of this study predate the infection). Cell type and time point are not known.

The chain has TRBV6-5 and TRBJ1-2, with 7 nucleotides matching TRBD1. The CDR3 extends over 12 amino acids. From germline, CDR1 is MNHEY and CDR2 SVGAGI. J lost 7 bases, V lost 4 bases, and 3 bases had no gene match. The DNA for the CDR3 is TGTGCCAGCAGTTGGACAGGAGCTGGCTACACCTTC. Its protein product is CASSWTGAGYTF.

The chain employs TRBV7-9 and TRBJ2-5; 8 bases map to TRBD1. Per the germline V gene, CDR1 is SEHNR and CDR2 is FQNEAQ (reference sequence). The length of the CDR3 is 15 residues. With 1 base clipped from V and 5 bases from J, the junction kept 6 bases outside the gene matches. The CDR3 loop reads CASSLVDRVSETQYF. The CDR3 bases are TGTGCCAGCAGCTTAGTGGACAGGGTTTCGGAGACCCAGTACTTC.

The CDR3 loop is CASSQASTGELFF. The DNA for the CDR3 is TGCGCCAGCAGCCAAGCGTCCACCGGGGAGCTGTTTTTT. The chain joins TRBV4-1 to TRBJ2-2; D not certain. Trimming left V 1 base short and J 4 bases short, with 4 bases between. Per germline, CDR1 MGHRA and CDR2 YSYEKL. The CDR3 runs 13 residues.

The chain recombines TRBV29-1 with TRBJ2-3; TRBD2 is a possible D gene (6 bases). The germline V gene encodes CDR1 SQVTM and CDR2 ANQGSEA. With 7 bases removed from V and 3 bases from J, the gap between germline ends came to 11 bases. The CDR3 extends over 12 amino acids. CDR3 protein: CSAPSGTDTQYF. For the CDR3, the DNA is TGCAGCGCCCCCAGCGGGACAGATACGCAGTATTTT.

The CDR3 nucleotides read TGCGCCAGCAGCTGGGACAGGGGGAACACTGAAGCTTTCTTT. Its protein product is CASSWDRGNTEAFF. The V call is TRBV4-3, the J call TRBJ1-1; 10 nucleotides agree with TRBD1. This CDR3 region has 14 residues. Germline lookup yields CDR1 LGHNA and CDR2 YSLEER. V lost 5 bases and J lost 1; bases outside the gene matches: 1.

The chain employs TRBV9 and TRBJ1-1; D is ambiguous. Trimming left V 0 bases short and J 1 base short, with 10 bases between. This CDR3 region has 15 residues. Germline CDR1 reads SGDLS; CDR2 reads YYNGEE. CDR3 in DNA: TGTGCCAGCAGCGTAGGGAGTTATGCGAACACTGAAGCTTTCTTT. It encodes CASSVGSYANTEAFF.

This clonotype was observed a few times. This chain uses TRBV4-1 with TRBJ1-1, with D maybe TRBD1 (5 bases). Per germline, CDR1 MGHRA and CDR2 YSYEKL. Trimming left V 5 bases short and J 4 bases short, with 11 bases between. There are 13 residues in the CDR3. CDR3 residues: CASSSRVSTEAFF. The CDR3 DNA is TGCGCCAGCAGCTCCAGGGTTTCCACTGAAGCTTTCTTT.

This chain connects TRBV4-3 to TRBJ1-2; 7 nucleotides line up with TRBD1. The CDR3 is 16 residues long. Germline CDR1 is LGHNA and CDR2 is YSLEER. V trimming: 1 base; J trimming: 2 bases; junction bases outside the gene matches: 7. In DNA, the CDR3 is TGCGCCAGCAGCCAAGGGGACAGAATCAGAAACTATGGCTACACCTTC. Translating gives CASSQGDRIRNYGYTF.

In this sample, this clonotype turned up a few times. The chain is built from TRBV27 and TRBJ2-3; no firm D call. Germline V lookup: CDR1 MNHEY, CDR2 SMNVEV (reference sequence). There are 16 residues in the CDR3. The V end was cut by 5 bases, the J end by 3 bases, with 18 bases between. The CDR3 DNA follows: TGTGCCAGCAGTGGATTAGTATCAGGATATACAGATACGCAGTATTTT. Translated, it gives CASSGLVSGYTDTQYF.

This rearrangement joins TRBV2 to TRBJ1-5, with unresolved D. V lost 4 bases and J 5 bases, leaving 9 bases between the germline ends. CDR3 length equals 13 residues. Germline assignment: CDR1 SNHLY and CDR2 FYNNEI. The CDR3 nucleotides read TGTGCCAGCAGTGGAACGGGTTATCAGCCCCAGCATTTT. Amino acid sequence: CASSGTGYQPQHF.

This clonotype was recorded many times. The chain combines TRBV12-3 or TRBV12-4 with TRBJ2-1, with D maybe TRBD2 (6 bases). The V and J ends lost 4 bases and 12 bases respectively, with 19 bases between them. The CDR3 has 14 amino acids. The CDR3 DNA reads as TGTGCCAGCAGTTCATGGCGGGACGGCCACGGGCAGTTCTTC. Translated, it gives CASSSWRDGHGQFF.

The chain combines TRBV27 with TRBJ2-7, with 9 bases lining up with TRBD1. CDR1 is MNHEY, CDR2 SMNVEV, per germline (reference sequence). The CDR3 loop spans 14 amino acids. V shed 5 bases and J 4 bases; nucleotides not matched to a gene: 6. CDR3 DNA: TGTGCCAGCAGTCCGAGACAGGGGGGTTACGAGCAGTACTTC. It translates to CASSPRQGGYEQYF.

The rearrangement joins TRBV7-9 to TRBJ1-2; weak D call: TRBD1 (6 bases). The CDR3 extends over 14 amino acids. Trimming cost V 4 bases and J 3 bases, with 12 bases left between them. Looked up from germline, CDR1 is SEHNR and CDR2 is FQNEAQ (reference sequence). In nucleotides, the CDR3 is TGTGCCAGCAGCTCCACAGGGATTGACTATGGCTACACCTTC. Encoded protein: CASSSTGIDYGYTF.

This clonotype has just a few counts. The gene calls are TRBV11-2 and TRBJ2-1; 10 bases align to TRBD1. The V gene's germline CDR1 is SGHAT and CDR2 FQNNGV. The ends lost 5 bases at V and 7 bases at J; junction bases unmatched: 8. The CDR3 has 15 residues. CDR3 in amino acids: CASSMTGGSRNEQFF. CDR3 sequence (DNA): TGTGCCAGCAGCATGACAGGGGGCTCGAGGAATGAGCAGTTCTTC.

This clonotype was detected only a few times. The gene calls are TRBV12-3 or TRBV12-4 and TRBJ1-4, with 8 bases that match TRBD1. This CDR3 comprises 18 residues. J lost 7 bases, V lost 2 bases, and 15 bases had no gene match. CDR3 DNA sequence: TGTGCCAGCAGTTTATCCGGGACAGGACGGCCAATGGGTGAAAAACTGTTTTTT. Translation gives CASSLSGTGRPMGEKLFF.

The chain recombines TRBV6-2 or TRBV6-3 with TRBJ2-5, with D possibly called TRBD1 or TRBD2 (5 bases each). V shed 6 bases and J shed 7 bases, with 15 bases lying between them. The CDR3 loop spans 13 amino acids. Germline CDR1 is MNHEY and CDR2 is SVGEGT. CDR3 coding DNA: TGTGCCAGCAGCTTCCAGGGAGCGGCGACCCAGTACTTC. It translates to CASSFQGAATQYF.

This clonotype was detected a few times. The rearrangement links TRBV6-2 or TRBV6-3 to TRBJ2-2, with D possibly TRBD2 on 6 matching bases. The germline CDR1 and CDR2 sequences are MNHEY and SVGEGT. V was trimmed by 6 bases and J by 6 bases, leaving 14 bases between them. This CDR3 comprises 14 residues. DNA for the CDR3: TGTGCCAGCAGCCGCCTGCGGGGATCCGGGGAGCTGTTTTTT. Translated: CASSRLRGSGELFF.

J is TRBJ2-7 and V is TRBV29-1; either TRBD1 or TRBD2 may supply D (6 bases each). From germline, CDR1 is SQVTM and CDR2 ANQGSEA. The CDR3 contains 13 residues. V lost 2 bases and J lost 2, with 10 bases in between. The CDR3 DNA is TGCAGCGTTGAAACAGGGACTCCCTACGAGCAGTACTTC. Translating gives CSVETGTPYEQYF.

The chain has TRBV11-2 and TRBJ2-2, with D possibly matching TRBD2 (5 bases). Germline V lookup: CDR1 SGHAT, CDR2 FQNNGV. V was pared by 4 bases and J by 6 bases, with 12 bases between. The CDR3 extends over 14 amino acids. Here the CDR3 reads CASSSRTEAGELFF. The DNA of the CDR3 is TGTGCCAGCAGCTCCCGGACGGAGGCCGGGGAGCTGTTTTTT.

The chain links TRBV6-2 or TRBV6-3 to TRBJ2-1, with a possible D match to TRBD2 (6 bases). The V and J ends lost 6 bases and 0 bases respectively, with 15 bases between them. The CDR3 is 16 residues long. Germline CDR1 MNHEY, CDR2 SVGEGT. This chain's CDR3 is CASSPWAGSSYNEQFF. CDR3 coding DNA: TGTGCCAGCAGCCCCTGGGCGGGGAGCTCCTACAATGAGCAGTTCTTC.

The V gene is TRBV12-3 or TRBV12-4, the J gene TRBJ2-1; D is unclear. Trimming pared 8 bases from V and 5 bases from J, leaving 22 bases between. The CDR3 totals 16 residues. The CDR3 DNA follows: TGTGCCAGCCCTTCACTTGACCGAAGTGGGGACAATGAGCAGTTCTTC. This sequence encodes CASPSLDRSGDNEQFF.

This rearrangement joins TRBV7-8 to TRBJ1-4; possible D gene TRBD1, 5 bases. CDR1 is SGHVS, CDR2 FQNEAQ, per germline. This CDR3 contains 20 residues. The germline V and J ends were trimmed by 7 bases and 3 bases, with 30 bases remaining between them. CDR3 amino acids: CASTTGRSSWAFSSNEKLFF. The CDR3 nucleotides are TGTGCCAGCACCACGGGGCGGAGCTCCTGGGCGTTTTCATCTAATGAAAAACTGTTTTTT.

This clonotype was picked up many times. The J gene is TRBJ1-5, the V gene TRBV27, with D unresolved. Trimming took off 2 bases at V and 8 bases at J, with 10 bases between the two ends. Germline CDR1 and CDR2: MNHEY and SMNVEV (reference sequence). This CDR3 region has 13 residues. CDR3 coding DNA: TGTGCCAGCAGTTTAGGTGTTCCAGAGCCCCAGCATTTT. Encoded protein: CASSLGVPEPQHF.